Listed below are T cell receptor beta chains from one sample, sequenced in a study of regulatory T cells in long-lasting Graves disease. TCRdb independently ran MiXCR on the multiplex PCR reads; one entry per CDR3 protein. The table records roughly 410,000 distinct CDR3 sequences, approximately 15% of them present only once. The data also belong to a second study, concerning T cells in Graves' hyperthyroidism and ophthalmopathy.

The source was peripheral blood mononuclear cells (PBMCs), collected at new diagnosis, from a patient treated with antithyroid drugs. These receptors were obtained from a middle-aged woman with Graves disease. The CDR3 runs from the conserved cysteine through the conserved F or W. The order of the fields is V gene, clone size, J gene, D gene, CDR3 DNA, CDR3 protein. The D gene is left open where the match is weak. Clone size is shown for a subset of rows, as once, few, many or a class of expanded clone.

V: TRBV19; size: few; J: TRBJ1-5; D: TRBD1; DNA: TGTGCCAGTAGTATTACAGGGGGGAATCAGCCCCAGCATTTT; CDR3: CASSITGGNQPQHF
V: TRBV5-1; size: .; J: TRBJ2-2; D: .; DNA: TGCGCCAGCAGCTTGTACCCTGACACCGGGGAGCTGTTTTTT; CDR3: CASSLYPDTGELFF
V: TRBV3-1; size: .; J: TRBJ2-3; D: TRBD2; DNA: TGTGCCAGCAGCCAAGTGGGACTAGCGGGAGAGGACACAGATACGCAGTATTTT; CDR3: CASSQVGLAGEDTDTQYF
V: TRBV11-2; size: many; J: TRBJ2-1; D: .; DNA: TGTGCCAGCAATCGGGACTCCCTCAAGGTCGATGAGCAGTTCTTC; CDR3: CASNRDSLKVDEQFF
V: TRBV10-3; size: .; J: TRBJ1-2; D: .; DNA: TGTGCCATCTCAGGGGATGGCTACACCTTC; CDR3: CAISGDGYTF
V: TRBV7-3; size: few; J: TRBJ2-1; D: .; DNA: TGTGCCAGCAGTTTATCGAGCGGACCCTACAATGAGCAGTTCTTC; CDR3: CASSLSSGPYNEQFF
V: TRBV12-3/TRBV12-4; size: .; J: TRBJ2-5; D: .; DNA: TGTGCCAGCAGCTCACGGGAGCTCCCAGAGACCCAGTACTTC; CDR3: CASSSRELPETQYF
V: TRBV28; size: many; J: TRBJ2-1; D: TRBD2; DNA: TGTGCCAGCAGTCAACCTAGCGGACCCGACAATGAGCAGTTCTTC; CDR3: CASSQPSGPDNEQFF
V: TRBV11-2; size: many; J: TRBJ2-3; D: .; DNA: TGTGCCAGCAGAAGCTCTGGCACAGATACGCAGTATTTT; CDR3: CASRSSGTDTQYF
V: TRBV20-1; size: many; J: TRBJ1-1; D: .; DNA: TGCAGTGCTAGTTGGTCGGATGGGACTGAAGCTTTCTTT; CDR3: CSASWSDGTEAFF
V: TRBV11-2; size: .; J: TRBJ2-3; D: .; DNA: TGTGCCAGCAGCCGAGGACGGGCAGATACGCAGTATTTT; CDR3: CASSRGRADTQYF
V: TRBV11-3; size: many; J: TRBJ2-2; D: .; DNA: TGTGCCAGCAGCTTTGTAATTGCCGGGGAGCTGTTTTTT; CDR3: CASSFVIAGELFF
V: TRBV7-2; size: many; J: TRBJ2-7; D: TRBD1; DNA: TGTGCCAGCAGCTTCCAGACAGGGGGCCACGAGCAGTACTTC; CDR3: CASSFQTGGHEQYF
V: TRBV20-1; size: few; J: TRBJ1-1; D: .; DNA: TGCAGTGCTCCGTTACAGGGATCCACTGAAGCTTTCTTT; CDR3: CSAPLQGSTEAFF
V: TRBV6-5; size: few; J: TRBJ1-3; D: TRBD1; DNA: TGTGCCAGCAGTTACTACGGGACAGGGGGAGACACCATATATTTT; CDR3: CASSYYGTGGDTIYF
V: TRBV11-2; size: many; J: TRBJ2-1; D: TRBD2; DNA: TGTGCCAGCGGGAGGGTCCTCTACAATGAGCAGTTCTTC; CDR3: CASGRVLYNEQFF